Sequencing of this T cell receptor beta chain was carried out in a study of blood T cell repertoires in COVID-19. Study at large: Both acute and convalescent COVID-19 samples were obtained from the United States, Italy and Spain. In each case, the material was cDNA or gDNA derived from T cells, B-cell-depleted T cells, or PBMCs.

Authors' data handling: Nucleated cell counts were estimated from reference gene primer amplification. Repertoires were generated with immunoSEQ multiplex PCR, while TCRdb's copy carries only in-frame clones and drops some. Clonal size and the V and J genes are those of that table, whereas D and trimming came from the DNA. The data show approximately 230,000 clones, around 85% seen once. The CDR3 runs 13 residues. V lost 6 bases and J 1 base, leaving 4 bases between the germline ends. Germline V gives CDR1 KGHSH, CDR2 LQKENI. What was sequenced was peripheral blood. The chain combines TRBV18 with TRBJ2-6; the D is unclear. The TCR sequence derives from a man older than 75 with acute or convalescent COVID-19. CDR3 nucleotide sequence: TGTGCCAGCTCTTCTTCTGGGGCCAACGTCCTGACTTTC. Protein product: CASSSSGANVLTF.